This TCR beta chain is from a study of identical twins (dated by TCRdb to 2015 to 2016). Broadly, across the study: To test whether fetal clonotypes persist, this study deep-sequenced TCR alpha and beta repertoires from monozygotic twins, from unrelated adults of various ages, and from cord blood. To rule out contamination, the twin experiments were replicated at different times with different library preparation protocols.

Inclusive of the bounding cysteine and phenylalanine, the CDR3 is 14 residues long. The only DNA kept is the CDR3, 42 bases in frame from the first base. CDR1 MDHEN and CDR2 SYDVKM are derived from the germline V gene. V loses 6 bases, J loses 6 bases, and the germline ends lie 18 bases apart. Libraries were prepared through 5' RACE. This sample was sequenced with an Illumina HiSeq 2000. A universal primer binding site was introduced by template switching, and a unique molecular identifier was present in the final cDNA, enabling accurate counting of TCR cDNA molecules. First-strand cDNA for TCR alpha and beta chains was synthesized from specific primers in the conserved constant-segment region. To control for contamination, each cDNA library was double barcoded with a SMART-Mk sample barcode plus Illumina barcodes. Two successive PCR steps introduced TruSeq adapter sequences along with Illumina sample barcodes. TCR alpha and beta cDNA libraries were sequenced on the Illumina HiSeq platform with custom primers. In the source study's methods: MiGEC processed the raw reads to extract unique molecular identifiers, while MiXCR was used to determine the CDR3 positions. Recombination models were inferred per individual with the repgenHMM and IGoR tools using an EM algorithm. Shared clonotype analysis was performed with the tcR package in R, normalizing sharing by the product of cloneset sizes. To study raw recombination free of thymic and clonal selection effects, out-of-frame nonproductive sequences were analyzed. TCRdb itself trimmed the public reads at Q25 with fastp, ran MiXCR and retained productive beta chains. Each entry merges the rows of one CDR3 protein and shows their most common DNA and genes. The V and J calls shown here were made by TCRdb, not taken from the authors' results. The sample table holds 200,000 to 300,000 distinct CDR3 sequences, of which 6.5% to 9% were seen once. The ten largest clonotypes hold about 5.6% of the sample.

This clonotype was seen a handful of times. Its target antigen remains unknown. No much larger clonotype is one base removed from it; base qualities were not supplied. Findings and caveats that apply to the study as a whole: Excess twin sharing in beta out-of-frame sequences was weaker because fewer shared sequences lowered the signal-to-noise ratio. Because the same donors could not be followed over many years, conclusions were based on cross-sectional statistical analysis. Invariant T cells such as MAIT and iNKT could partly confound zero-insertion analyses, although diverse VJ usage argued against such confounding for most clonotypes. Fewer insertions were carried by abundant cord blood beta clonotypes; a weaker similar trend was observed in young adult naive repertoires, while no such trend was observed in memory repertoires. Out-of-frame TCR alpha sharing in monozygotic twins was systematically underestimated by recombination models, whereas sharing between unrelated individuals was in agreement with the recombination models. Compared with coincidental sharing between unrelated individuals, an excess of low generation-probability sequences was observed among out-of-frame TCR alpha sequences shared between twins.

Every donor was a healthy Caucasian. Three pairs of female monozygotic twins, all aged about 18 to 29 years, made up the twin cohort. Positive isolation kits from Invitrogen were used to isolate CD4+ and CD8+ T cell populations. The same sample was also studied in work on yellow fever vaccine responses in identical twins. The second study's authors report: According to the authors, the vaccine-induced T cell response in identical twins seemed to be partly convergent and partly specific to each individual. In identical twins, the study followed T cell clones that responded to the vaccine with precision.

Recombination linked TRBV28 to TRBJ2-7, with TRBD2 tentatively as D gene (6 bases match). The specimen was CD8+ T cells sorted from blood. The source is a woman aged 18-29 years in good health. The CDR3 has the sequence CASRYGGEEGEQYF. The nucleotides read TGTGCCAGCAGGTACGGGGGAGAAGAGGGCGAGCAGTACTTC. The full variable domain, with segments outside the CDR3 supplied by the reference TRBV28 and TRBJ2-7 proteins, appears as DVKVTQSSRYLVKRTGEKVFLECVQDMDHENMFWYRQDPGLGLRLIYFSYDVKMKEKGDIPEGYSVSREKKERFSLILESASTNQTSMYLCASRYGGEEGEQYFGPGTRLTVT.